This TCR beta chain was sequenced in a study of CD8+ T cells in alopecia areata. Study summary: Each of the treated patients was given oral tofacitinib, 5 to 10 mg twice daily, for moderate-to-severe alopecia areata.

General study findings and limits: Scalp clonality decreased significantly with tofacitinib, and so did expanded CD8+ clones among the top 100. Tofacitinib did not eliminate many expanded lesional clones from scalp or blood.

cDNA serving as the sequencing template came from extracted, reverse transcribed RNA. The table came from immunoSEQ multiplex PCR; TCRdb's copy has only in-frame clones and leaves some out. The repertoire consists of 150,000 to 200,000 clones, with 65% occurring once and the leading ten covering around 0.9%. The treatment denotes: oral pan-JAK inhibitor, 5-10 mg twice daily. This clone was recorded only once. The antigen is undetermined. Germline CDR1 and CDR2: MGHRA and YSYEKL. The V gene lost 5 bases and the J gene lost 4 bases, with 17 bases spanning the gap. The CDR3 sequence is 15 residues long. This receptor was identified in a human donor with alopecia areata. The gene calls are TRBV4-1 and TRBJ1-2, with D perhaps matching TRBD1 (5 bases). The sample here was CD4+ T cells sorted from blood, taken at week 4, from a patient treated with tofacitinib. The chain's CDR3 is CASSKGSTRGYGYTF. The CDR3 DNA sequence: TGCGCCAGCAGCAAGGGGTCGACGAGGGGCTATGGCTACACCTTC.